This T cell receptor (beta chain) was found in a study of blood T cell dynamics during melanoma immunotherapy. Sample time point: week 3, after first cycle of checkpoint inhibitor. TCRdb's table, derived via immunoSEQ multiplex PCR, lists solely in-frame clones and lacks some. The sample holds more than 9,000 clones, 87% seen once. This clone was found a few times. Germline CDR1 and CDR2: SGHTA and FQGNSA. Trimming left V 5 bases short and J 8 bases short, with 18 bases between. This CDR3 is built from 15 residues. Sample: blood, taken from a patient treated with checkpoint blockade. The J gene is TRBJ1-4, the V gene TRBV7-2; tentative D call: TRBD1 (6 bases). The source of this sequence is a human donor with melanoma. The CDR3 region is CASSPQGPAGEKLFF. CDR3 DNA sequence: TGTGCCAGCAGCCCCCAGGGGCCGGCGGGCGAAAAACTGTTTTTT.